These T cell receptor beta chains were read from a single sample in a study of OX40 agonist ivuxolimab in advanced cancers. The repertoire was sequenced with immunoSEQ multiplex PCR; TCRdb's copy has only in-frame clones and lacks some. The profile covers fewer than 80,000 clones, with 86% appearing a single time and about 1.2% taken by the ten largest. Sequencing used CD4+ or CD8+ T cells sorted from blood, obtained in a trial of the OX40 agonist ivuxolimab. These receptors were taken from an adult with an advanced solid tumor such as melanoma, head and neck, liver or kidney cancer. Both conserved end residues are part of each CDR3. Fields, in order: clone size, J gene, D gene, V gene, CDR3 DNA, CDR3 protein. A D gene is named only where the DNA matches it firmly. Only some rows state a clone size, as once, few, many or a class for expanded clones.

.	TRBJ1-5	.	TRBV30	TGTGCCTGGAGTGAGGGGGGCGCGAATCAGCCCCAGCATTTT	CAWSEGGANQPQHF
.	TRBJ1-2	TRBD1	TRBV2	TGTGCCAGCAGTGAAGTGGGGACAGGGTATGGCTACACCTTC	CASSEVGTGYGYTF
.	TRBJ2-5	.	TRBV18	TGTGCCAGCTCACCACCGGACAGAGGGGTGCGGGAGACCCAGTACTTC	CASSPPDRGVRETQYF
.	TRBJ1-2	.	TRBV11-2	TGTGCCAGCAGCCCACAGTACAACTATGGCTACACCTTC	CASSPQYNYGYTF
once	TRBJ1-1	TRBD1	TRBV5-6	TGTGCCAGCAGACCTGTAAGGGGAGGGGGCATCGTGAACACTGAAGCTTTCTTT	CASRPVRGGGIVNTEAFF
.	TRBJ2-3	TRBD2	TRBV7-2	TGTGCCAGCAGAATAGCGGGGGGGCCGGATACGCAGTATTTT	CASRIAGGPDTQYF
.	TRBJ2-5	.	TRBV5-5	TGTGCCAGCAGCTTGGCTCCAGACCAAGAGACCCAGTACTTC	CASSLAPDQETQYF
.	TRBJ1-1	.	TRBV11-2	TGTGCCAGCAGCCGCCAGGGAGGGGAGAATGAAGCTTTCTTT	CASSRQGGENEAFF
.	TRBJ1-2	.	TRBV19	TGTGCCAGTAGTAATATGCCAGGGATCTATGGCTACACCTTC	CASSNMPGIYGYTF
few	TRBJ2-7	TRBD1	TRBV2	TGTGCCAGCAGGATGGGACAGGGAAAGATCTACGAGCAGTACTTC	CASRMGQGKIYEQYF
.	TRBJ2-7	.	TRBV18	TGTGCCAGCTCACCCCCGCGCGGGGTATCAGCGAGCGAGCAGTACTTC	CASSPPRGVSASEQYF
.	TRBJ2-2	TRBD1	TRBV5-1	TGCGCCAGCAGCGAAGGGGACAGGGGTCGAACCGGGGAGCTGTTTTTT	CASSEGDRGRTGELFF
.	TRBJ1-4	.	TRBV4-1	TGCGCCAGCAGCCAAGAAGAGGCTAATGAAAAACTGTTTTTT	CASSQEEANEKLFF
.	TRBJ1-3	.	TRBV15	TGTGCCACCAGCAGAGATCGCCAAAGAAACACCATATATTTT	CATSRDRQRNTIYF
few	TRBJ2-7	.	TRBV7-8	TGTGCCAGCAGCAAAGGGGCAGGGATGAGCTCCTACGAGCAGTACTTC	CASSKGAGMSSYEQYF
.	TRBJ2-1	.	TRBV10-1	TGCGCCAGCAGTGAGGGTCGCGTATACAATGAGCAGTTCTTC	CASSEGRVYNEQFF
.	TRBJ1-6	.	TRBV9	TGTGCCAGCAGCCCCGAGGAAGGCCTACCCCTCCACTTT	CASSPEEGLPLHF
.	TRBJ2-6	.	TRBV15	TGTGCCACCAGGAAGGATCCCTCGGGTCAACTCGTCGGGGCCAACGTCCTGACTTTC	CATRKDPSGQLVGANVLTF
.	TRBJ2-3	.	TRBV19	TGTGCCAGTAGTATCCGCAGGTTGGATACGCAGTATTTT	CASSIRRLDTQYF
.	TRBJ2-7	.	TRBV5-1	TGCGCCAGCAGCTTGGGTGTCCAGCCGAACTACGAGCAGTACTTC	CASSLGVQPNYEQYF
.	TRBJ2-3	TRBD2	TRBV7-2	TGTGCCAGCAGCTTAGGCCCGGGAGGACCTCAAGATACGCAGTATTTT	CASSLGPGGPQDTQYF
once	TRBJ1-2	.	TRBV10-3	TGTGCCATCAGTGAGTCGGTAGACTATGGCTACACCTTC	CAISESVDYGYTF
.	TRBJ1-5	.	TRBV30	TGTGCCTGGAGTGCCGACAGGACCTTCAATCAGCCCCAGCATTTT	CAWSADRTFNQPQHF
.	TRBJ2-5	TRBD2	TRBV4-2	TGTGCCAGCGGCGTTAGCGGGGGGCGGGAGACCCAGTACTTC	CASGVSGGRETQYF
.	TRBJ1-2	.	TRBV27	TGTGCCAGCAGACCTCCAGGCGCAGGGAATAACTATGGCTACACCTTC	CASRPPGAGNNYGYTF
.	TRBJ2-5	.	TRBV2	TGTGCCAGCATGCAGGATTTACAAGAGACCCAGTACTTC	CASMQDLQETQYF
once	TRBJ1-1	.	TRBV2	TGTGCCAGCAGTGCCCGCGGCCGGACTGAAGCTTTCTTT	CASSARGRTEAFF
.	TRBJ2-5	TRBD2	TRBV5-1	TGCGCCAGCAGCCCGGGGGACTATTCTGAAGAGACCCAGTACTTC	CASSPGDYSEETQYF
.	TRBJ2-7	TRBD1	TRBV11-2	TGTGCCAGCAGCCAGACAGGGGCAGCCTACGAGCAGTACTTC	CASSQTGAAYEQYF
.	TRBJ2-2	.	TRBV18	TGTGCCAGCTCACGGCGGGATGGATACACCGGGGAGCTGTTTTTT	CASSRRDGYTGELFF
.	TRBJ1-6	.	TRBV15	TGTGCCACCAGCAAACTACGGACGAATAATTCACCCCTCCACTTT	CATSKLRTNNSPLHF
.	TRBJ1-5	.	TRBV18	TGTGCCAGCTCACCTTACAGCAGCAATCAGCCCCAGCATTTT	CASSPYSSNQPQHF
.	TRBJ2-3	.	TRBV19	TGTGCCAGTACCTCCAAGGGCCGGGGAGATACGCAGTATTTT	CASTSKGRGDTQYF
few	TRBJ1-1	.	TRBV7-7	TGTGCTAGCAGCCCCCTAGCACAGGGATCCACTGAAGCTTTCTTT	CASSPLAQGSTEAFF
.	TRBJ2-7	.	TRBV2	TGTGCCAGCAGTGAAGCACACGGGGCCGCCTCCTACGAGCAGTACTTC	CASSEAHGAASYEQYF
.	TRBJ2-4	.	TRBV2	TGTGCCAGCAGTGAACAGGGTCTGACTCTAGCCAAAAACATTCAGTACTTC	CASSEQGLTLAKNIQYF